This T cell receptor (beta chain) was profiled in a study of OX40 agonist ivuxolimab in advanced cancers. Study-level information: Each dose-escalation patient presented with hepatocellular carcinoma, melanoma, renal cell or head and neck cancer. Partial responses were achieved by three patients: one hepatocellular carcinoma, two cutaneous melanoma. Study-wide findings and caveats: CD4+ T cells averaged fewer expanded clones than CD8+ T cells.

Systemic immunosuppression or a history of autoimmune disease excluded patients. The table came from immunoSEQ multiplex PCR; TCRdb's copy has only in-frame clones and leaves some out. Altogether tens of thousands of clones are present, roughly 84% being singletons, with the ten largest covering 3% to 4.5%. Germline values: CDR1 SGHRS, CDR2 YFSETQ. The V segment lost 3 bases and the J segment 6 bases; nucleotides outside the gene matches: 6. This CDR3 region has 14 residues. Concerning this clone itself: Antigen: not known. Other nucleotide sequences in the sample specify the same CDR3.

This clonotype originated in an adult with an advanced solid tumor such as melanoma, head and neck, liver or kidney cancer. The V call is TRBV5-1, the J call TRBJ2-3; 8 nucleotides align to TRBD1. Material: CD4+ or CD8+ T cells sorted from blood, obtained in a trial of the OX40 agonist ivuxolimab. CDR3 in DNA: TGCGCCAGCAGCTCCGGACAGGGTGCGGATACGCAGTATTTT. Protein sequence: CASSSGQGADTQYF.